What follows describes a single T cell receptor (beta chain). Its antigen is unidentified. These data originate in a study of cytomegalovirus exposure and HLA in healthy donors. V lost 0 bases, J lost 5 bases, and 10 bases lay in between. This CDR3 spans 14 amino acids. Germline CDR1 and CDR2: MNHEY and SVGAGI. Findings and limits, study-wide: Cytomegalovirus status, reportedly, was diagnosed with high specificity and sensitivity by the classifier. CMV antigen specificity was confirmed in vitro for three CMV-associated chains. A later analysis found first-cohort TCR clusters tended to co-occur in the approximately 120 validation repertoires.

Clones were sequenced by immunoSEQ multiplex PCR, and TCRdb holds only the in-frame ones, with some missing. Of over 60,000 clones in the sample, around 97% were seen once. The source is a man in his late teens or twenties in good health and CMV-seronegative. This rearrangement joins TRBV6-5 to TRBJ1-2; D is perhaps TRBD1 (6 bases). The sample comprised PBMCs. The CDR3 DNA sequence: TGTGCCAGCAGTTACTCCTACAGGGTTTATGGCTACACCTTC. It specifies CASSYSYRVYGYTF.